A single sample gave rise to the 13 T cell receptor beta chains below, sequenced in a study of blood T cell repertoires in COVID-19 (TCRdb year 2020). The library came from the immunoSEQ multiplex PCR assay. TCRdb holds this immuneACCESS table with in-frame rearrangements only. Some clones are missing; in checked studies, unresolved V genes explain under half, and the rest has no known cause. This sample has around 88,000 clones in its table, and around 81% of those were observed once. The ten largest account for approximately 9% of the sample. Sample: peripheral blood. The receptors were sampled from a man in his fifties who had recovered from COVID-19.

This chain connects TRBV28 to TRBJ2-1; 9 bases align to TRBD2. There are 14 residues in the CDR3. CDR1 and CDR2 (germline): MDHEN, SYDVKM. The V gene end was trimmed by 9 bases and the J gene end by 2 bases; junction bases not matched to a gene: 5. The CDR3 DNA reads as TGTGCCAGTGCAAGCGGGGGGACCTACAATGAGCAGTTCTTC. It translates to CASASGGTYNEQFF.

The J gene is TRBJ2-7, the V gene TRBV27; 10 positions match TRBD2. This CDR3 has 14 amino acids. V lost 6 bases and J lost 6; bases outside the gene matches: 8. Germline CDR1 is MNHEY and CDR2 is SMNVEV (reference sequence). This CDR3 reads CASRGTSVVGEQYF. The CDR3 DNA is TGTGCCAGCAGAGGGACTAGCGTAGTCGGCGAGCAGTACTTC.

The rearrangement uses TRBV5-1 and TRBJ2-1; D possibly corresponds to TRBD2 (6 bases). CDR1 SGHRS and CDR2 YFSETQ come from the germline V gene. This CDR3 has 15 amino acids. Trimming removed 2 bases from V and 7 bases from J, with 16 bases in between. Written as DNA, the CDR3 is TGCGCCAGCAGCTTAACTATAGCGGAATTAAATGAGCAGTTCTTC. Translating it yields CASSLTIAELNEQFF.

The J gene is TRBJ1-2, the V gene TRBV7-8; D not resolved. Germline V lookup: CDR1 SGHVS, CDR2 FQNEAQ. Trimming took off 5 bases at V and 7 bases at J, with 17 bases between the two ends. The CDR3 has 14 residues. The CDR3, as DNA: TGTGCCAGCAGCCGGGCTGTCCCTGCCATTGGCTACACCTTC. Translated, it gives CASSRAVPAIGYTF.

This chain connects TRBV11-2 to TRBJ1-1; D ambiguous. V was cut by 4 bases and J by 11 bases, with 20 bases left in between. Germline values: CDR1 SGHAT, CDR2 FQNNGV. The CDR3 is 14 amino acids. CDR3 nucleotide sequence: TGTGCCAGCAGCTCGGAGGGCCTCGTTTCGGGGGCTTTCTTT. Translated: CASSSEGLVSGAFF.

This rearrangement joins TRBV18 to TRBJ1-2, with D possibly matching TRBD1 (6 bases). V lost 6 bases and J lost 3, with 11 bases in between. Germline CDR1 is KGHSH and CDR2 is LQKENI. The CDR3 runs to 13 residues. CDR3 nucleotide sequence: TGTGCCAGCTCGTCAGGGGCCGACTATGGCTACACCTTC. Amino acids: CASSSGADYGYTF.

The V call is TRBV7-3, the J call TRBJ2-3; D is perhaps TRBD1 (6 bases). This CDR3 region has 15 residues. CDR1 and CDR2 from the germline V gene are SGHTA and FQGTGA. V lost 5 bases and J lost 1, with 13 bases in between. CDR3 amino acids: CASSAWDTGTDTQYF. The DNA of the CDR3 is TGTGCCAGCAGCGCCTGGGACACAGGCACAGATACGCAGTATTTT.

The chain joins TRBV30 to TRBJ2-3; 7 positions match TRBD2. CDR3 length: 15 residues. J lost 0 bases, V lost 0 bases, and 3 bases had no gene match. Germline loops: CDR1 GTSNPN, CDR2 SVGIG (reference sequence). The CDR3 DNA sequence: TGTGCCTGGAGTGTACGAGCGGGGAGCACAGATACGCAGTATTTT. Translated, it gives CAWSVRAGSTDTQYF.

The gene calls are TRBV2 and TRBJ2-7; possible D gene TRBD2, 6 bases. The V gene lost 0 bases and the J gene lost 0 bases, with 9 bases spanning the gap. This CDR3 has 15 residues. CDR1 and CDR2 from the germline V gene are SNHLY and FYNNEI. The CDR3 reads CASSEALTSSYEQYF. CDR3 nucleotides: TGTGCCAGCAGTGAAGCGTTGACTAGCTCCTACGAGCAGTACTTC. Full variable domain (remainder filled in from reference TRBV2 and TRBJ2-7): EPEVTQTPSHQVTQMGQEVILRCVPISNHLYFYWYRQILGQKVEFLVSFYNNEISEKSEIFDDQFSVERPDGSNFTLKIRSTKLEDSAMYFCASSEALTSSYEQYFGPGTRLTVT.

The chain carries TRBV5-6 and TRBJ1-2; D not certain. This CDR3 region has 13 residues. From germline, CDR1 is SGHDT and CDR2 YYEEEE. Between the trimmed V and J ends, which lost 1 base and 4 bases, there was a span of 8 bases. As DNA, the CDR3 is TGTGCCAGCAGCTTGACAGATTTCTATGGCTACACCTTC. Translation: CASSLTDFYGYTF.

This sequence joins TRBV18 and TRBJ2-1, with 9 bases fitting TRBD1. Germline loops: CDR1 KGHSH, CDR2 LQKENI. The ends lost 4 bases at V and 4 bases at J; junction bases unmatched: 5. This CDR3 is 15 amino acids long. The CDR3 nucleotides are TGTGCCAGCTCACGCGGGACAGGGACATACAATGAGCAGTTCTTC. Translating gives CASSRGTGTYNEQFF.

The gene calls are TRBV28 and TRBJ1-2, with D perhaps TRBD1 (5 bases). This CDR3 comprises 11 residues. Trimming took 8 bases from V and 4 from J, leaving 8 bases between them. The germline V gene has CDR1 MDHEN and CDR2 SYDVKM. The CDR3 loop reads CASLDSYGYTF. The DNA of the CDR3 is TGTGCCAGCCTCGACAGCTATGGCTACACCTTC.

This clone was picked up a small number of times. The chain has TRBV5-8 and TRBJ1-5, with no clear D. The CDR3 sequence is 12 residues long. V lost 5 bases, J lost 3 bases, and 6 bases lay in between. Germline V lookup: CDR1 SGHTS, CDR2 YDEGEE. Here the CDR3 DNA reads TGTGCCAGCAGTCTATACAATCAGCCCCAGCATTTT. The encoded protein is CASSLYNQPQHF. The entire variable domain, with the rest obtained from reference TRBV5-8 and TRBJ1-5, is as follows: EAGVTQSPTHLIKTRGQQATLRCSPISGHTSVYWYQQALGLGLQFLLWYDEGEERNRGNFPPRFSGRQFPNYSSELNVNALELEDSALYLCASSLYNQPQHFGDGTRLSIL.